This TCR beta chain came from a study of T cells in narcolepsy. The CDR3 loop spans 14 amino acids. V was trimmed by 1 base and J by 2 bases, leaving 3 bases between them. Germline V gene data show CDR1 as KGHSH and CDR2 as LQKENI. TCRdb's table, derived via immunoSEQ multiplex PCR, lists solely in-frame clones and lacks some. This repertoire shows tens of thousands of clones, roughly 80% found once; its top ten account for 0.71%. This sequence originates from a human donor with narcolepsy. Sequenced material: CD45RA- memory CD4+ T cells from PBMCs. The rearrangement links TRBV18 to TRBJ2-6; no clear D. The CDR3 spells CASSPLAGANVLTF. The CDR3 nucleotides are TGTGCCAGCTCACCACTAGCTGGGGCCAACGTCCTGACTTTC.